These 29 T cell receptor beta chains were all obtained from the same sample, sequenced in a study of blood T cell repertoires in COVID-19. Assay used: immunoSEQ multiplex PCR; TCRdb lists only in-frame clones, some missing. The table includes roughly 70,000 clones, nearly 90% detected once. Sequencing was performed on peripheral blood. The receptors originated from a man older than 75 with acute or convalescent COVID-19.

The V and J genes are TRBV5-1 and TRBJ2-3, with D possibly matching TRBD1 (6 bases). Trimming pared 2 bases from V and 0 bases from J, leaving 16 bases between. The CDR3 length is 17 residues. Germline CDR1 SGHRS, CDR2 YFSETQ. This CDR3 is CASSLAGTTPSTDTQYF. CDR3 nucleotide sequence: TGCGCCAGCAGCTTAGCCGGGACAACCCCTAGCACAGATACGCAGTATTTT.

In its sample, this clone was seen a few times. The chain carries TRBV6-5 and TRBJ2-7; tentative D call: TRBD1 (5 bases). CDR3 length: 15 residues. Germline CDR1 is MNHEY and CDR2 is SVGAGI. The V end was cut by 0 bases, the J end by 4 bases, with 13 bases between. CDR3 sequence reads: CASSYSEAGWYEQYF. The DNA for the CDR3 is TGTGCCAGCAGTTACTCCGAGGCAGGGTGGTACGAGCAGTACTTC.

The CDR3 is CASSRSRQVQETQYF. The CDR3 DNA is TGTGCCAGCAGCCGTAGCCGACAGGTTCAAGAGACCCAGTACTTC. The chain uses TRBV5-5 and TRBJ2-5; possibly TRBD1 for D (6 bases). This CDR3 has 15 amino acids. Germline V gene data show CDR1 as SGHKS and CDR2 as YYEKEE (reference sequence). V was clipped by 4 bases and J by 2 bases, with 15 bases between them.

V and J are TRBV24-1 and TRBJ2-1, with 7 bases lining up with TRBD2. CDR3 length equals 14 residues. Germline CDR1 reads KGHDR; CDR2 reads SFDVKD. The V gene end was trimmed by 7 bases and the J gene end by 7 bases; junction bases not matched to a gene: 9. The CDR3 coding sequence is TGTGCCACCAGAGACGGGGAGGGTAGTAATGAGCAGTTCTTC. As protein: CATRDGEGSNEQFF.

This clone was seen a few times. The genes are TRBV5-4 and TRBJ1-4; D unresolved. CDR3 length equals 15 residues. The ends were cut back, 4 bases at V and 7 bases at J, with 17 bases in the middle. Germline V gives CDR1 SGHNT, CDR2 YYREEE (reference sequence). The DNA of the CDR3 is TGTGCCAGCAGCGCGGACGGGAGTTTGCGTGAAAAACTGTTTTTT. It translates to CASSADGSLREKLFF. Using reference TRBV5-4 and TRBJ1-4 for the parts outside the CDR3, the full variable domain is ETGVTQSPTHLIKTRGQQVTLRCSSQSGHNTVSWYQQALGQGPQFIFQYYREEENGRGNFPPRFSGLQFPNYSSELNVNALELDDSALYLCASSADGSLREKLFFGSGTQLSVL.

DNA of the CDR3: TGTGCCAGCAGTCCCCGGGGGGCAGGGGCAGCTCAGCCCCAGCATTTT. Its translation is CASSPRGAGAAQPQHF. The rearrangement links TRBV27 to TRBJ1-5; possible D gene TRBD1, 6 bases. The CDR3 runs to 16 residues. With 5 bases removed from V and 6 bases from J, the gap between germline ends came to 20 bases. CDR1 and CDR2 from the germline V gene are MNHEY and SMNVEV (reference sequence).

The chain's CDR3 is CASSLSPDYSYNEQFF. CDR3 in DNA: TGCGCCAGCAGCTTGTCGCCCGACTACTCCTACAATGAGCAGTTCTTC. The gene calls are TRBV5-1 and TRBJ2-1; tentatively, D is TRBD2 (5 bases). The CDR3 runs to 16 residues. V lost 1 base to trimming and J lost 0 bases, with 11 bases between them. Germline CDR1 is SGHRS and CDR2 is YFSETQ.

The table lists this clone with a few counts. The chain has TRBV6-5 and TRBJ1-1, with D tentatively TRBD1 (6 bases). Germline-derived CDR1 and CDR2 are MNHEY and SVGAGI. The CDR3 is made up of 15 amino acids. The V and J ends lost 0 bases and 0 bases respectively, with 8 bases between them. This CDR3 is CASSYSGTLNTEAFF. DNA of the CDR3: TGTGCCAGCAGTTACTCAGGGACACTGAACACTGAAGCTTTCTTT.

The chain has TRBV15 and TRBJ2-1; TRBD2 matches 9 bases. The junction had 9 bases not matched to a gene; V was cut back by 1 base and J by 8 bases. Germline V gives CDR1 LNHNV, CDR2 YYDKDF (reference sequence). CDR3 length: 16 amino acids. The CDR3 DNA reads TGTGCCACCAGCAGAGGAGGGGCTAGCGGGAACGATGAGCAGTTCTTC. Translating it yields CATSRGGASGNDEQFF.

Only one count was recorded for this clone. This sequence joins TRBV11-1 and TRBJ2-5; 7 bases fit TRBD1. The trim removed 3 bases at V and 1 base at J, leaving 5 bases unmatched. From germline, CDR1 is SGHAT and CDR2 FQDESV (reference sequence). This CDR3 is 15 amino acids long. The CDR3 is CASSFRQGVQETQYF. The CDR3 DNA sequence: TGTGCCAGCAGCTTCCGCCAGGGGGTCCAAGAGACCCAGTACTTC.

J is TRBJ2-1 and V is TRBV18, with 8 nucleotides matching TRBD1. With 3 bases clipped from V and 5 bases from J, the junction kept 3 bases outside the gene matches. The germline gives CDR1 KGHSH, CDR2 LQKENI. CDR3 size: 14 residues. The CDR3 sequence: CASSPRTGNNEQFF. DNA of the CDR3: TGTGCCAGCTCACCCCGGACAGGGAACAATGAGCAGTTCTTC.

This chain links TRBV19 with TRBJ2-3; the match to TRBD2 covers 13 bases. Per the germline V gene, CDR1 is LNHDA and CDR2 is SQIVND (reference sequence). CDR3 size: 16 residues. The V gene end was trimmed by 4 bases and the J gene end by 2 bases; junction bases not matched to a gene: 3. CDR3 loop: CASSTGLAGYTDTQYF. DNA for the CDR3: TGTGCCAGTAGTACGGGACTAGCGGGATACACAGATACGCAGTATTTT.

This clone has only a few counts. The chain has TRBV30 and TRBJ2-2, with 14 bases matching TRBD2. The CDR3 runs 16 residues. The V segment lost 5 bases and the J segment 4 bases; nucleotides outside the gene matches: 6. The germline V gene has CDR1 GTSNPN and CDR2 SVGIG (reference sequence). The CDR3 loop is CAWATGLAGGTGELFF. CDR3 DNA sequence: TGTGCCTGGGCAACTGGACTAGCGGGAGGCACCGGGGAGCTGTTTTTT.

The chain employs TRBV27 and TRBJ2-2; D not certain. CDR1 MNHEY and CDR2 SMNVEV come from the germline V gene (reference sequence). The CDR3 sequence is 12 residues long. V lost 6 bases to trimming and J lost 6 bases, with 8 bases between them. CDR3: CASSYPAGELFF. As DNA, the CDR3 is TGTGCCAGCAGCTACCCCGCCGGGGAGCTGTTTTTT.

The CDR3: CASLRGRGSGTEAFF. The CDR3 DNA reads as TGTGCCAGTCTTCGGGGCAGGGGGTCCGGCACTGAAGCTTTCTTT. The chain employs TRBV11-2 and TRBJ1-1; 7 positions agree with TRBD1. V shed 9 bases and J 4 bases; nucleotides not matched to a gene: 14. Germline V gene data show CDR1 as SGHAT and CDR2 as FQNNGV. This CDR3 has 15 amino acids.

This chain joins TRBV24-1 and TRBJ2-6, with D perhaps matching TRBD1 (7 bases). This CDR3 spans 15 amino acids. V was pared by 8 bases and J by 2 bases, with 12 bases between. CDR1 is KGHDR, CDR2 SFDVKD, per germline. The CDR3 protein is CATTQGGAGANVLTF. The CDR3 DNA sequence: TGTGCCACCACTCAGGGGGGTGCTGGGGCCAACGTCCTGACTTTC.

V is TRBV5-6 and J is TRBJ2-3, with a weak D call TRBD2 (6 bases). With 0 bases removed from V and 8 bases from J, the gap between germline ends came to 13 bases. The CDR3 consists of 14 residues. CDR1 is SGHDT, CDR2 YYEEEE, per germline. The CDR3 region has the DNA TGTGCCAGCAGCTTGGGAGTCAGTAGCGGTACGCAGTATTTT. Residues: CASSLGVSSGTQYF.

The CDR3 DNA follows: TGTGCCAGCAGTTTAGCAGGGATGGGTACTGAAGCTTTCTTT. Translated: CASSLAGMGTEAFF. V and J are TRBV28 and TRBJ1-1, with a weak D call TRBD1 (5 bases). Trimming stripped 2 bases from V and 5 bases from J, with 12 bases between. Germline V gives CDR1 MDHEN, CDR2 SYDVKM. There are 14 residues in the CDR3.

The chain links TRBV19 to TRBJ1-5; the match to TRBD1 covers 9 bases. Germline trimming cut 5 bases from V and 3 bases from J; bases unmatched to any gene: 8. Germline loops: CDR1 LNHDA, CDR2 SQIVND (reference sequence). The CDR3 covers 16 residues. For the CDR3, the DNA is TGTGCCAGTAGTCCCCGGTGGGACAGGGCCAATCAGCCCCAGCATTTT. It translates to CASSPRWDRANQPQHF.

V usage is TRBV19 and J usage is TRBJ1-1; 9 bases fit TRBD1. V was pared by 7 bases and J by 2 bases, with 5 bases of the junction left unmatched. Looked up from germline, CDR1 is LNHDA and CDR2 is SQIVND (reference sequence). This CDR3 is built from 14 residues. DNA of the CDR3: TGTGCCAGTATTCCGACAGGGGGAAACACTGAAGCTTTCTTT. Translated: CASIPTGGNTEAFF.

V is TRBV10-1 and J is TRBJ2-5; 7 nucleotides line up with TRBD1. The V gene's germline CDR1 is WNHNN and CDR2 SYGVQD (reference sequence). The CDR3 is 14 residues long. V trimming: 5 bases; J trimming: 1 base; junction bases outside the gene matches: 4. The CDR3 coding sequence is TGCGCCAGCAGTTACGACAGGGTCCAAGAGACCCAGTACTTC. Translation gives CASSYDRVQETQYF.

The rearrangement links TRBV5-1 to TRBJ1-3, with TRBD1 matching 11 bases. Losses at the gene ends were 4 bases for V and 2 bases for J; bases not matched to a gene: 5. This CDR3 spans 16 amino acids. Germline V gives CDR1 SGHRS, CDR2 YFSETQ. Here the CDR3 reads CASSMDRGLAGNTIYF. The CDR3 DNA reads as TGCGCCAGCAGCATGGACAGGGGGCTCGCTGGAAACACCATATATTTT.

The chain joins TRBV5-1 to TRBJ1-4; no definite D call. Deletions cut 2 bases from V and 7 bases from J, with 9 bases between. The CDR3 runs 13 residues. Germline CDR1 and CDR2: SGHRS and YFSETQ. The CDR3: CASSFLRGEKLFF. The CDR3 region has the DNA TGCGCCAGCAGCTTCCTCCGGGGTGAAAAACTGTTTTTT.

The chain joins TRBV9 to TRBJ2-1; 7 positions match TRBD1. Germline-derived CDR1 and CDR2 are SGDLS and YYNGEE. The J segment lost 2 bases and the V segment lost 1 base, leaving 9 bases of the junction unmatched. The CDR3 is 17 residues long. CDR3 residues: CASSVWDSANPYNEQFF. The CDR3 bases are TGTGCCAGCAGCGTATGGGACAGTGCGAACCCCTACAATGAGCAGTTCTTC. The full variable domain, completed using reference TRBV9 and TRBJ2-1, is DSGVTQTPKHLITATGQRVTLRCSPRSGDLSVYWYQQSLDQGLQFLIQYYNGEERAKGNILERFSAQQFPDLHSELNLSSLELGDSALYFCASSVWDSANPYNEQFFGPGTRLTVL.

This chain joins TRBV2 and TRBJ1-3, with D possibly TRBD1 on 5 matching bases. Germline CDR1 SNHLY, CDR2 FYNNEI. Between the trimmed V and J ends, which lost 7 bases and 3 bases, there was a span of 10 bases. The CDR3 runs 13 residues. CDR3 bases: TGTGCCAGCACAGGGCTTCTTGGAAACACCATATATTTT. Protein sequence: CASTGLLGNTIYF.

The rearrangement uses TRBV10-2 and TRBJ2-1, with TRBD2 matching 15 bases. The CDR3 consists of 14 residues. Germline V gene lookup returns CDR1 WSHSY and CDR2 SAAADI. After removal of 8 bases from V and 5 bases from J, the junction contained 1 base not matched to a gene. CDR3 loop: CASGTSGRNNEQFF. The CDR3 coding sequence is TGCGCCAGCGGGACTAGCGGGAGGAACAATGAGCAGTTCTTC.

V is TRBV27 and J is TRBJ2-1; perhaps TRBD1 as D (6 bases). This CDR3 has 18 residues. In germline, CDR1 is MNHEY, CDR2 SMNVEV (reference sequence). V dropped 6 bases and J dropped 5 bases, with 26 bases sitting between them. Written as DNA, the CDR3 is TGTGCCAGCAGCATCGGGACACGGCGGAAGGGGGTCCACAATGAGCAGTTCTTC. The encoded protein is CASSIGTRRKGVHNEQFF.

The chain joins TRBV3-1 (or the pseudogene TRBV3-2) to TRBJ1-3, with 10 positions matching TRBD1. CDR1 and CDR2 from the germline V gene are LGHDT and YNNKEL (reference sequence). With 1 base clipped from V and 11 bases from J, the junction kept 5 bases outside the gene matches. The CDR3 runs to 14 residues. CDR3 residues: CASSQAGTGVPIYF. The CDR3, as DNA: TGTGCCAGCAGCCAAGCCGGGACAGGGGTGCCCATATATTTT.

This clone was observed a single time. This rearrangement joins TRBV6-5 to TRBJ1-1, with D tentatively TRBD1 (6 bases). The V gene lost 3 bases and the J gene lost 3 bases, with 14 bases spanning the gap. Germline V gene sequence: CDR1 MNHEY, CDR2 SVGAGI. The CDR3 totals 15 residues. The CDR3 nucleotides read TGTGCCAGCAGTTATTTCACAGGGCTGGACACTGAAGCTTTCTTT. Encoded protein: CASSYFTGLDTEAFF.